These 7 T cell receptor beta chains were sequenced from one sample in a study of cytomegalovirus exposure and HLA in healthy donors (dated by TCRdb to 2016 to 2017). Library preparation was by the immunoSEQ multiplex PCR assay. The multiplex PCR relied on a mix of 60 forward primers for TCR Vbeta segments and 13 reverse primers for TCR Jbeta segments. TCRdb's version of the immuneACCESS table is confined to in-frame rearrangements and falls short of the full clone set. An unresolved V gene accounts for under half of the shortfall where checked; the remainder is of unknown origin. The sample records 53,000 or so clones, under 80% of which are singletons. The ten top clones hold 6.8% of the sample. Sequenced material: PBMCs. The receptors derive from a man aged 30 to 39 in good health and CMV-seropositive.

J is TRBJ2-7 and V is TRBV2, with TRBD2 as a possible D gene (5 bases). The CDR3 sequence is 14 residues long. With 4 bases removed from V and 0 bases from J, the gap between germline ends came to 10 bases. CDR1 is SNHLY and CDR2 is FYNNEI in the germline V gene. The CDR3 nucleotides read TGTGCCAGCAGTGCAAGAGGGTACTCCTACGAGCAGTACTTC. This translates into CASSARGYSYEQYF.

The rearrangement links TRBV9 to TRBJ1-1, with 7 bases identical to TRBD1. Germline V CDR1 and CDR2: SGDLS, YYNGEE. This CDR3 spans 13 amino acids. V trimming: 6 bases; J trimming: 9 bases; junction bases outside the gene matches: 11. The CDR3 spells CASTQEEDRKAFF. CDR3 nucleotide sequence: TGTGCCAGCACCCAGGAAGAGGACAGGAAAGCTTTCTTT. The whole variable domain, filled in from reference TRBV9 and TRBJ1-1, reads DSGVTQTPKHLITATGQRVTLRCSPRSGDLSVYWYQQSLDQGLQFLIQYYNGEERAKGNILERFSAQQFPDLHSELNLSSLELGDSALYFCASTQEEDRKAFFGQGTRLTVV.

The chain couples TRBV28 to TRBJ2-7, with unresolved D. V lost 3 bases, J lost 3 bases, and 6 bases lay in between. The CDR3 spans 12 residues. In germline, CDR1 is MDHEN, CDR2 SYDVKM. The CDR3 loop is CASSFINYEQYF. The CDR3 DNA reads TGTGCCAGCAGTTTTATTAACTACGAGCAGTACTTC.

The chain combines TRBV27 with TRBJ2-3; perhaps TRBD2 as D (5 bases). The V gene lost 3 bases and the J gene lost 3 bases, with 10 bases spanning the gap. The CDR3 is 14 residues long. Looked up from germline, CDR1 is MNHEY and CDR2 is SMNVEV (reference sequence). As DNA, the CDR3 is TGTGCCAGCAGTTTGTGGACTCAGACAGATACGCAGTATTTT. This codes for CASSLWTQTDTQYF.

CDR3 sequence reads: CATARQTGELFF. The CDR3 nucleotides are TGTGCCACGGCGAGACAGACCGGGGAGCTGTTTTTT. This sequence joins TRBV7-9 and TRBJ2-2; possibly TRBD1 for D (5 bases). The CDR3 runs to 12 residues. Trimming stripped 10 bases from V and 5 bases from J, with 11 bases between. Germline assignment: CDR1 SEHNR and CDR2 FQNEAQ (reference sequence).

With respect to this clone: This sample also contains other DNA sequences that code for the same CDR3. The V call is TRBV9, the J call TRBJ1-1; D is unresolved. The CDR3 extends over 14 amino acids. The V end lost 0 bases, the J end lost 0 bases, and 6 bases lay between the germline ends. In germline, CDR1 is SGDLS, CDR2 YYNGEE. This chain's CDR3 is CASSVELVNTEAFF. The CDR3 nucleotides read TGTGCCAGCAGCGTAGAACTGGTGAACACTGAAGCTTTCTTT. The whole variable domain, remainder taken from reference TRBV9 and TRBJ1-1, is DSGVTQTPKHLITATGQRVTLRCSPRSGDLSVYWYQQSLDQGLQFLIQYYNGEERAKGNILERFSAQQFPDLHSELNLSSLELGDSALYFCASSVELVNTEAFFGQGTRLTVV.

This rearrangement joins TRBV2 to TRBJ2-1; D is possibly TRBD1 (6 bases). The CDR3 covers 12 residues. The V end lost 8 bases, the J end lost 4 bases, and 9 bases lay between the germline ends. Germline V gene lookup returns CDR1 SNHLY and CDR2 FYNNEI. The CDR3 bases are TGTGCCAGCGGGGGCGAGTACAATGAGCAGTTCTTC. It specifies CASGGEYNEQFF.